One T cell receptor beta chain is described in this entry. The data stem from a study of Ad26.COV2.S vaccination and SARS-CoV-2 variants. Germline V gene lookup returns CDR1 SGDLS and CDR2 YYNGEE. The CDR3 loop spans 14 amino acids. Trimming cost V 2 bases and J 2 bases, with 8 bases left between them. This sample's treatment: about 20 received Ad26.COV2.S at low or high dose, single or two shots; about 5 received placebo; per-sample allocation not given. Samples came from day 63 after the first vaccine or placebo injection. Generated by immunoSEQ multiplex PCR, the TCRdb table keeps only in-frame clones and is missing some. Counted here are some 480,000 clones, 87% occurring once; the ten biggest clones make up 9.5% to 15%.

The chain carries TRBV9 and TRBJ2-1; D not certain. Here the sequenced sample was peripheral blood, taken in a trial of Ad26.COV2.S vaccine versus placebo. This sequence originates from a person between 18 and 65 years old who received the Ad26.COV2.S COVID-19 vaccine or a placebo. This CDR3 is CASSVLGTYNEQFF. DNA of the CDR3: TGTGCCAGCAGCGTCCTAGGGACCTACAATGAGCAGTTCTTC.